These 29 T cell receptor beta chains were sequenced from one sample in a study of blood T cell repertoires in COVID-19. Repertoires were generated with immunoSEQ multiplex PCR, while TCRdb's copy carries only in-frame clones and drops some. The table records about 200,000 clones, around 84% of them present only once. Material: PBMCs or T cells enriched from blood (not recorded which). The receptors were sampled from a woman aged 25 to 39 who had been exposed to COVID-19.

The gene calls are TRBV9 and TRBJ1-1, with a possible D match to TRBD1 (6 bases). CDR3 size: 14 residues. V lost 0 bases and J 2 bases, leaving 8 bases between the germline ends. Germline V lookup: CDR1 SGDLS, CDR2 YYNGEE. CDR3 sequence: CASSVVDSNTEAFF. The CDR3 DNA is TGTGCCAGCAGCGTAGTGGACAGTAACACTGAAGCTTTCTTT.

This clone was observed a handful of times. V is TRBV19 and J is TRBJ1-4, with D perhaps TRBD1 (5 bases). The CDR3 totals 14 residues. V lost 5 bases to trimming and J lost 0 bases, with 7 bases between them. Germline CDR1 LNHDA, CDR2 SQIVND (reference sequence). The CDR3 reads CASSSTATNEKLFF. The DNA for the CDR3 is TGTGCCAGTAGTTCGACAGCAACTAATGAAAAACTGTTTTTT.

Written as DNA, the CDR3 is TGTGCCAGCAGCTTCGGGGGGGGACAGCCCCAGCATTTT. This codes for CASSFGGGQPQHF. This chain connects TRBV7-3 to TRBJ1-5; TRBD1 might be the D (5 bases). The CDR3 runs 13 residues. Trimming cost V 3 bases and J 7 bases, with 10 bases left between them. Germline values: CDR1 SGHTA, CDR2 FQGTGA. Combining the CDR3 with reference TRBV7-3 and TRBJ1-5 gives the whole variable domain GAGVSQTPSNKVTEKGKYVELRCDPISGHTALYWYRQSLGQGPEFLIYFQGTGAADDSGLPNDRFFAVRPEGSVSTLKIQRTERGDSAVYLCASSFGGGQPQHFGDGTRLSIL.

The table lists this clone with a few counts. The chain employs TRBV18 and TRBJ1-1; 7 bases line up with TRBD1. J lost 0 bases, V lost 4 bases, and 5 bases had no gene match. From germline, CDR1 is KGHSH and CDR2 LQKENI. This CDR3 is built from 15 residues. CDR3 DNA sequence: TGTGCCAGCTCACAACCGACAGGGTTGAACACTGAAGCTTTCTTT. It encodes CASSQPTGLNTEAFF. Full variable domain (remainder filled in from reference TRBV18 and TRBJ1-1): NAGVMQNPRHLVRRRGQEARLRCSPMKGHSHVYWYRQLPEEGLKFMVYLQKENIIDESGMPKERFSAEFPKEGPSILRIQQVVRGDSAAYFCASSQPTGLNTEAFFGQGTRLTVV.

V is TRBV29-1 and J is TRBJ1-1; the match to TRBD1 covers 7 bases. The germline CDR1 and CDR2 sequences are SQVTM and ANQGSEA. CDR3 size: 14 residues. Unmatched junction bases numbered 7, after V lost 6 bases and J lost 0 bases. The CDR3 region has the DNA TGCAGCGTCCTGGGACAGCTCATGAACACTGAAGCTTTCTTT. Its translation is CSVLGQLMNTEAFF.

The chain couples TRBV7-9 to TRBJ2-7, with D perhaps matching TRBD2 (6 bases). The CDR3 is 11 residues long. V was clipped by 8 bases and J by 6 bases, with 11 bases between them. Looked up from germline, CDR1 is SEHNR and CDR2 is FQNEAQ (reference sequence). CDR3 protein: CASRRESEQYF. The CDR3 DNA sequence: TGTGCCAGCCGGAGGGAATCCGAGCAGTACTTC.

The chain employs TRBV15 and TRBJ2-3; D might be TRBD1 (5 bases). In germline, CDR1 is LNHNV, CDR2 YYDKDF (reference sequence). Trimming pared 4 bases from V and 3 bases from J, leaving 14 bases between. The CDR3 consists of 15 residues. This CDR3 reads CATSKVGLETDTQYF. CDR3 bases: TGTGCCACCAGCAAGGTGGGGCTCGAGACAGATACGCAGTATTTT.

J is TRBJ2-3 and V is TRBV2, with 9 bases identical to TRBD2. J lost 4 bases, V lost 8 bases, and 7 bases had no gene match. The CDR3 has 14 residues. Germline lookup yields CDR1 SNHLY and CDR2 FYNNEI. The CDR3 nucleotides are TGTGCCAGCGGGCCCGGCGGGGGGGCAGATACGCAGTATTTT. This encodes CASGPGGGADTQYF. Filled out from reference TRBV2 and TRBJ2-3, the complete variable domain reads EPEVTQTPSHQVTQMGQEVILRCVPISNHLYFYWYRQILGQKVEFLVSFYNNEISEKSEIFDDQFSVERPDGSNFTLKIRSTKLEDSAMYFCASGPGGGADTQYFGPGTRLTVL.

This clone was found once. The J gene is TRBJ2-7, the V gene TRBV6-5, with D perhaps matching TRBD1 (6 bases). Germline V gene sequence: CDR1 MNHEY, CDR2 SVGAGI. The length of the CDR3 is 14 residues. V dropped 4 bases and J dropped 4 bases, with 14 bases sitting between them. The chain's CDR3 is CASSFSNGQYEQYF. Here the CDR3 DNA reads TGTGCCAGCAGTTTTTCAAACGGACAGTACGAGCAGTACTTC.

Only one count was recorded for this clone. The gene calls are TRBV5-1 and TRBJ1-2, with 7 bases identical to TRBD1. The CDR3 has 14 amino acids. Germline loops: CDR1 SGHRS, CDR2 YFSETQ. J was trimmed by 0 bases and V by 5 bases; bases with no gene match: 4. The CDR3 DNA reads TGCGCCAGCAGTACCGGGACAGCTAACTATGGCTACACCTTC. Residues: CASSTGTANYGYTF.

The CDR3 region is CASGASSLHF. The DNA of the CDR3 is TGTGCCAGCGGAGCCTCGTCCCTCCACTTT. This chain connects TRBV6-5 to TRBJ1-6; D gene uncertain. The germline V and J ends were trimmed by 8 bases and 14 bases, with 10 bases remaining between them. The CDR3 loop spans 10 amino acids. The V gene's germline CDR1 is MNHEY and CDR2 SVGAGI.

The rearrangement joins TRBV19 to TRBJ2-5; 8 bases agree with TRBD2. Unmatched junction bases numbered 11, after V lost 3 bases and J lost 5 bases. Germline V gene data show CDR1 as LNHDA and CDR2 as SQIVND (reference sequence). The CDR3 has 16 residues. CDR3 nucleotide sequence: TGTGCCAGTAGTATTGCGGCGGGGGGCCCCCATGAGACCCAGTACTTC. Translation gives CASSIAAGGPHETQYF.

The DNA of the CDR3 is TGTGCCAGCAGCGAAATCGACAGGGGGCGGGGGAAACTGTTTTTT. Translating gives CASSEIDRGRGKLFF. V and J are TRBV2 and TRBJ1-4; 10 bases agree with TRBD1. The CDR3 is 15 residues long. V shed 6 bases and J 11 bases; nucleotides not matched to a gene: 12. Germline V gene sequence: CDR1 SNHLY, CDR2 FYNNEI.

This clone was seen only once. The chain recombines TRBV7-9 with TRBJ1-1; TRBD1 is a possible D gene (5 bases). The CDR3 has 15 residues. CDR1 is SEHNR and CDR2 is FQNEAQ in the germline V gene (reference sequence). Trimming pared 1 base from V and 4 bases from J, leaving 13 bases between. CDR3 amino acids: CASSLGGTGGTEAFF. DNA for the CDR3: TGTGCCAGCAGCTTAGGTGGGACGGGGGGCACTGAAGCTTTCTTT.

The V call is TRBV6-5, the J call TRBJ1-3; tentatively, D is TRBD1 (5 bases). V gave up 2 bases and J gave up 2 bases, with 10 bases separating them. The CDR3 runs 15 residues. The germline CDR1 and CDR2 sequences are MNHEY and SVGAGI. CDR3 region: CASSYAQAAGNTIYF. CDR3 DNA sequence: TGTGCCAGCAGTTACGCACAGGCTGCTGGAAACACCATATATTTT.

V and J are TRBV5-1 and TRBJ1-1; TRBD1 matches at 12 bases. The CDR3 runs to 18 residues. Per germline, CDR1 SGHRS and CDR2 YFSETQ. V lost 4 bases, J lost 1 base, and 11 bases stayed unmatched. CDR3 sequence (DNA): TGCGCCAGCAGCGACCCGGGGACAGGGGGCGACGGGAACACTGAAGCTTTCTTT. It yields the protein CASSDPGTGGDGNTEAFF.

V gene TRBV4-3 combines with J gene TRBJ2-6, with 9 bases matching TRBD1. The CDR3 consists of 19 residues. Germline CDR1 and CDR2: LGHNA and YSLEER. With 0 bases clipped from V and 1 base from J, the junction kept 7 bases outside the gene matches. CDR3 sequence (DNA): TGCGCCAGCAGCCAAGAGCCGACAGGGGGGGGATCTGGGGCCAACGTCCTGACTTTC. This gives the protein CASSQEPTGGGSGANVLTF.

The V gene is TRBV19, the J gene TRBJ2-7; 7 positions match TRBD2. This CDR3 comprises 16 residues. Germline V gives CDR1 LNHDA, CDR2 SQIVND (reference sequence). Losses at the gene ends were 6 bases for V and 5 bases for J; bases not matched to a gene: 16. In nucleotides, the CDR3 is TGTGCCAGTAGCCTTACCTACTACGGGGGGTCTAACGAGCAGTACTTC. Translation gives CASSLTYYGGSNEQYF.

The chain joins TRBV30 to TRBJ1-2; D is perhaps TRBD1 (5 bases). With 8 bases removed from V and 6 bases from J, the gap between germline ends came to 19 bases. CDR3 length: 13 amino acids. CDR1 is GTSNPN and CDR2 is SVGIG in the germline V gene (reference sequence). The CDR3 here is CAGLGWRGDGYTF. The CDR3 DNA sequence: TGTGCCGGGCTCGGGTGGAGGGGCGATGGCTACACCTTC.

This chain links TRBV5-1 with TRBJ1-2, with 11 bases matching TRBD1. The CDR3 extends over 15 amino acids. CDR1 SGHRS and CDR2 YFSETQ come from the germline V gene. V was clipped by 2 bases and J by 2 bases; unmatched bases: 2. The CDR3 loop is CASSFGTGGNYGYTF. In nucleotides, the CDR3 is TGCGCCAGCAGCTTTGGGACAGGGGGGAACTATGGCTACACCTTC.

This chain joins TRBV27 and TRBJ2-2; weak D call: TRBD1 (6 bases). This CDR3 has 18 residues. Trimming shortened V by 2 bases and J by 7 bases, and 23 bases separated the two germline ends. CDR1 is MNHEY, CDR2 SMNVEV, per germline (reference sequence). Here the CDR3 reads CASSLPKKSGGLGGELFF. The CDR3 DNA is TGTGCCAGCAGTTTACCGAAGAAGTCTGGGGGCCTCGGCGGGGAGCTGTTTTTT.

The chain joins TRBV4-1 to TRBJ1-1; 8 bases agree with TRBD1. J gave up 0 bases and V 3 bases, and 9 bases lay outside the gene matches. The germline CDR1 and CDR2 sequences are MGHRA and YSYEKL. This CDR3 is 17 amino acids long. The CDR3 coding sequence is TGCGCCAGCAGCCAGGAAGGGACAGGAGGAGTGAACACTGAAGCTTTCTTT. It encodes CASSQEGTGGVNTEAFF.

The CDR3 coding sequence is TGTGCCAGTAGTATAGACGACAGTTACAATGAGCAGTTCTTC. Residues: CASSIDDSYNEQFF. V usage is TRBV19 and J usage is TRBJ2-1; D perhaps matches TRBD1 (5 bases). V was cut by 0 bases and J by 4 bases, with 7 bases left in between. Germline CDR1 LNHDA, CDR2 SQIVND (reference sequence). The CDR3 runs 14 residues.

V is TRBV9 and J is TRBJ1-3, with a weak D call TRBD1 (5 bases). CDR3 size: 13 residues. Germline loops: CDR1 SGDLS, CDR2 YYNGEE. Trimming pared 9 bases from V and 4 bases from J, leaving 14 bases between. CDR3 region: CATSAGFGNTIYF. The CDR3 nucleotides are TGTGCCACCTCAGCAGGGTTCGGAAACACCATATATTTT.

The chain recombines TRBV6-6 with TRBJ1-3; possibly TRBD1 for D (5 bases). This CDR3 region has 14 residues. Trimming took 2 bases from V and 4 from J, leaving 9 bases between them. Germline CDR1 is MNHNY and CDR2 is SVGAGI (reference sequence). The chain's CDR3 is CASSYGGGGNTIYF. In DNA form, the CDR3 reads TGTGCCAGCAGTTACGGCGGGGGGGGAAACACCATATATTTT.

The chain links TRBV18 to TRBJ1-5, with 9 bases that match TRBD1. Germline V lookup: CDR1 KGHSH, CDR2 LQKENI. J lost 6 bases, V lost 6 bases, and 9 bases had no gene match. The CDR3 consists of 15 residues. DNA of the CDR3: TGTGCCAGCTCCTCAACAGGGGGCGCAGGTCAGCCCCAGCATTTT. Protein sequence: CASSSTGGAGQPQHF.

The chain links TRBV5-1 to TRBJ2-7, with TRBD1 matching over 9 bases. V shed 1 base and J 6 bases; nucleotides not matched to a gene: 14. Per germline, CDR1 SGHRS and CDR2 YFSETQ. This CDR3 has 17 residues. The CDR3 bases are TGCGCCAGCAGCTTGACCTCGGGGACAGGGAGAGGGGTCGAGCAGTACTTC. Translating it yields CASSLTSGTGRGVEQYF.

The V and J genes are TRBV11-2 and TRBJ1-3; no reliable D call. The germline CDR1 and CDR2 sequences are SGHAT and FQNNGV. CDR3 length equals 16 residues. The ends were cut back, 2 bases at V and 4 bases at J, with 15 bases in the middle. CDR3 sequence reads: CASSLFLSGSGNTIYF. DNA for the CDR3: TGTGCCAGCAGCTTATTTCTATCGGGGTCCGGAAACACCATATATTTT.

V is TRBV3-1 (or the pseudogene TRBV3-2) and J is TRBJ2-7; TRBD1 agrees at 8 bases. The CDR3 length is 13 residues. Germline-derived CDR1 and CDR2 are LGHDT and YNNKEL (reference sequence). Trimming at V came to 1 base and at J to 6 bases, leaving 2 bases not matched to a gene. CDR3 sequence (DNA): TGTGCCAGCAGCCAAGGCGGGACAGGCGAGCAGTACTTC. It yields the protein CASSQGGTGEQYF.